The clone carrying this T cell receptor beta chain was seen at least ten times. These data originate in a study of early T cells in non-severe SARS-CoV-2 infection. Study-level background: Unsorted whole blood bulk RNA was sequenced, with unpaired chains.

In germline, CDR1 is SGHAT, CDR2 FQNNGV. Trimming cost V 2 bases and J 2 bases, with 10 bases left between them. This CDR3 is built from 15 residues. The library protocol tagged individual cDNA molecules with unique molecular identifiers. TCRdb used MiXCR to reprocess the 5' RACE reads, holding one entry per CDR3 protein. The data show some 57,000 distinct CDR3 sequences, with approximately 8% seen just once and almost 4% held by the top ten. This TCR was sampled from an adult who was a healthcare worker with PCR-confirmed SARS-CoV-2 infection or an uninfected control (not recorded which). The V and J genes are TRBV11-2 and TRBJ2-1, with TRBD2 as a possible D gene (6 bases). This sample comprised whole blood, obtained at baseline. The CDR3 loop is CASSLSRGAYNEQFF. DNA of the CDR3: TGTGCCAGCAGCTTATCTCGCGGGGCCTACAATGAGCAGTTCTTC.